One sample yielded the 8 T cell receptor beta chains listed below, sequenced in a study of blood T cell repertoires in COVID-19. Sequencing used immunoSEQ multiplex PCR; TCRdb keeps in-frame clones, though not all of them. The sample consists of around 100,000 clones, about 91% of them appearing once. Sequencing was carried out using peripheral blood. The source is a human donor in a cohort sampled during active COVID-19.

The chain carries TRBV28 and TRBJ1-1, with unresolved D. The ends were cut back, 4 bases at V and 9 bases at J, with 15 bases in the middle. The germline V gene encodes CDR1 MDHEN and CDR2 SYDVKM. The CDR3 runs 13 residues. DNA of the CDR3: TGTGCCAGCAGTTCCTTGTGGGCACCTCAAGCTTTCTTT. This gives the protein CASSSLWAPQAFF. The full variable domain, completed using reference TRBV28 and TRBJ1-1, is DVKVTQSSRYLVKRTGEKVFLECVQDMDHENMFWYRQDPGLGLRLIYFSYDVKMKEKGDIPEGYSVSREKKERFSLILESASTNQTSMYLCASSSLWAPQAFFGQGTRLTVV.

For the CDR3, the DNA is TGTGCCAGCAGTTTAAGTGGGCAGGGGTACTATGGCTACACCTTC. Protein sequence: CASSLSGQGYYGYTF. This rearrangement joins TRBV27 to TRBJ1-2; D perhaps matches TRBD1 (6 bases). The V gene's germline CDR1 is MNHEY and CDR2 SMNVEV (reference sequence). Between the trimmed V and J ends, which lost 2 bases and 3 bases, there was a span of 13 bases. This CDR3 is 15 amino acids long.

The chain combines TRBV30 with TRBJ1-1; D gene uncertain. V gave up 0 bases and J gave up 3 bases, with 8 bases separating them. The CDR3 loop spans 13 amino acids. The germline CDR1 and CDR2 sequences are GTSNPN and SVGIG (reference sequence). CDR3 protein: CAWSVWQDTEAFF. The CDR3 bases are TGTGCCTGGAGTGTTTGGCAGGACACTGAAGCTTTCTTT. Full variable domain (remainder filled in from reference TRBV30 and TRBJ1-1): SQTIHQWPATLVQPVGSPLSLECTVEGTSNPNLYWYRQAAGRGLQLLFYSVGIGQISSEVPQNLSASRPQDRQFILSSKKLLLSDSGFYLCAWSVWQDTEAFFGQGTRLTVV.

V usage is TRBV21-1 and J usage is TRBJ2-3; the table's D call, TRBD2, has no DNA check behind it. TRBV21-1 is a pseudogene. The CDR3 contains 16 residues. The CDR3 DNA follows: TGTGCCAGCAGCAGGGACTCCCGCCGGGAAGTGCGTACGCAGTATTTT. Translating gives CASSRDSRREVRTQYF.

V usage is TRBV14 and J usage is TRBJ2-7, with TRBD1 as a possible D gene (5 bases). The CDR3 is made up of 15 amino acids. Per germline, CDR1 SGHDN and CDR2 FVKESK. Deletions cut 0 bases from V and 4 bases from J, with 13 bases between. The chain's CDR3 is CASSQDLTRVYEQYF. The CDR3 DNA sequence: TGTGCCAGCAGCCAAGATCTTACCAGGGTTTACGAGCAGTACTTC.

This chain joins TRBV6-5 and TRBJ2-3; 7 nucleotides line up with TRBD1. The germline gives CDR1 MNHEY, CDR2 SVGAGI. The CDR3 contains 16 residues. With 3 bases clipped from V and 3 bases from J, the junction kept 9 bases outside the gene matches. This chain's CDR3 is CASSYMRGQGTDTQYF. The CDR3 nucleotides read TGTGCCAGCAGTTATATGAGGGGGCAGGGAACAGATACGCAGTATTTT.

The rearrangement links TRBV23-1 to TRBJ2-7; 8 bases match TRBD1. TRBV23-1 is marked as an open reading frame, function uncertain. The CDR3 totals 13 residues. V dropped 4 bases and J dropped 3; count of bases not matched to a gene: 2. CDR3 DNA: TGCGCCAGCAGTCGACAGGGGCTCTACGAGCAGTACTTC. Protein sequence: CASSRQGLYEQYF.

This clone was seen only a few times. V usage is TRBV2 and J usage is TRBJ2-6; 10 nucleotides match TRBD1. Germline V gene data show CDR1 as SNHLY and CDR2 as FYNNEI. V dropped 8 bases and J dropped 2; count of bases not matched to a gene: 3. The CDR3 is 15 residues long. This CDR3 is CASRDRGTGANVLTF. In DNA form, the CDR3 reads TGTGCCAGCCGGGACAGGGGAACTGGGGCCAACGTCCTGACTTTC.